This T cell receptor (beta chain) comes out of a study of cytomegalovirus exposure and HLA in healthy donors. Study-level information: A prior analysis found 100 million to 140 million unique TCR beta sequences from approximately 190 million T cells.

Per the germline V gene, CDR1 is MNHEY and CDR2 is SVGAGI. The length of the CDR3 is 14 residues. Trimming left V 6 bases short and J 2 bases short, with 13 bases between. Use of 60 Vbeta and 13 Jbeta primers characterized the PCR. The method was immunoSEQ multiplex PCR; TCRdb's version includes in-frame clones alone and lacks a portion of them. The sample shows about 140,000 clones, and about 2.2% sits with its ten largest clones. This TCR was sampled from a woman younger than 30 in good health and CMV-seronegative. Sequences were obtained from PBMCs. The rearrangement uses TRBV6-5 and TRBJ1-1; the D is unclear. The CDR3 sequence: CASSRLGVNTEAFF. The CDR3, as DNA: TGTGCCAGCAGCCGTCTCGGTGTTAACACTGAAGCTTTCTTT.